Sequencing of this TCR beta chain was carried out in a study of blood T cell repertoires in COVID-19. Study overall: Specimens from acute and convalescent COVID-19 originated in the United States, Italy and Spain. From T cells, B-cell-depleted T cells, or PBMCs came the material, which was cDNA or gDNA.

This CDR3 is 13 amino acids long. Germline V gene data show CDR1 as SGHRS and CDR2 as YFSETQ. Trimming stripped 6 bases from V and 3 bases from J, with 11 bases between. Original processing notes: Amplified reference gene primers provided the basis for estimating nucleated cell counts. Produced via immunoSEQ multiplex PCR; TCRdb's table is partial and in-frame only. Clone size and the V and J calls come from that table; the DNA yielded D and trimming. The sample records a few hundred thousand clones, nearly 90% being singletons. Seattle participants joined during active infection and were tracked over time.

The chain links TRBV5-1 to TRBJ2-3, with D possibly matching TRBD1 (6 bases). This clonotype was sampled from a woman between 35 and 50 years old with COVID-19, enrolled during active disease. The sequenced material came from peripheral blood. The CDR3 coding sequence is TGCGCCAGCAAACCACAGGGAACAGATACGCAGTATTTT. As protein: CASKPQGTDTQYF. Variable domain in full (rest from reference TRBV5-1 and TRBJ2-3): KAGVTQTPRYLIKTRGQQVTLSCSPISGHRSVSWYQQTPGQGLQFLFEYFSETQRNKGNFPGRFSGRQFSNSRSEMNVSTLELGDSALYLCASKPQGTDTQYFGPGTRLTVL.